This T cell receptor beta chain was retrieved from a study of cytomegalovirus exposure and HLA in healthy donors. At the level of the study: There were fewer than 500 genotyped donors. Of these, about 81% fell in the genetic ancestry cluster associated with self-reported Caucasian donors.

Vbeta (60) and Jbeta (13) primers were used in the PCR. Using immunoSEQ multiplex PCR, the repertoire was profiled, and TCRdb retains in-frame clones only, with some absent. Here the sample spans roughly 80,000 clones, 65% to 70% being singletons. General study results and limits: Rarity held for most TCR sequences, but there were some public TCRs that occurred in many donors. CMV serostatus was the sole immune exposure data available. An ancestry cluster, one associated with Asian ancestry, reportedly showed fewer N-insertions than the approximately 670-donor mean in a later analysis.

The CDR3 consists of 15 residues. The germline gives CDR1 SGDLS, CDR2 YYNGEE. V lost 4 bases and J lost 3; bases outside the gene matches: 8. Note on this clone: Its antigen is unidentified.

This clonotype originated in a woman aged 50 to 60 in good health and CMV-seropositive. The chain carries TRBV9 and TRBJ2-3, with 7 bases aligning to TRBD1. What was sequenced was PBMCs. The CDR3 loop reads CASSPGQPYTDTQYF. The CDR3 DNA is TGTGCCAGCAGCCCGGGACAGCCATATACAGATACGCAGTATTTT.